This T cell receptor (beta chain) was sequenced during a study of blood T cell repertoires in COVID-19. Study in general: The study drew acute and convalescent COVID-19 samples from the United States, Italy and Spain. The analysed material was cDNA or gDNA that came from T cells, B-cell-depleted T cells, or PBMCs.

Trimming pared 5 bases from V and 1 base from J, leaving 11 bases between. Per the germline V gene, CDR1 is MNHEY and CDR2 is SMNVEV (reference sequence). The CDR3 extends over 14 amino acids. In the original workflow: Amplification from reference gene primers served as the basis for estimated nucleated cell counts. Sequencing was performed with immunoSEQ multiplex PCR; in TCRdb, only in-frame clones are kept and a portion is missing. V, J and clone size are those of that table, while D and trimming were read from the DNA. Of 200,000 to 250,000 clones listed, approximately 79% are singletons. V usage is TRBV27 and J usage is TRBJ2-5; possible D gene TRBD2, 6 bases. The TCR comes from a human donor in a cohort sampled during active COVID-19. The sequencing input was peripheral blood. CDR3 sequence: CASSPRDFQETQYF. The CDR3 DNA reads TGTGCCAGCAGTCCACGGGACTTCCAAGAGACCCAGTACTTC.